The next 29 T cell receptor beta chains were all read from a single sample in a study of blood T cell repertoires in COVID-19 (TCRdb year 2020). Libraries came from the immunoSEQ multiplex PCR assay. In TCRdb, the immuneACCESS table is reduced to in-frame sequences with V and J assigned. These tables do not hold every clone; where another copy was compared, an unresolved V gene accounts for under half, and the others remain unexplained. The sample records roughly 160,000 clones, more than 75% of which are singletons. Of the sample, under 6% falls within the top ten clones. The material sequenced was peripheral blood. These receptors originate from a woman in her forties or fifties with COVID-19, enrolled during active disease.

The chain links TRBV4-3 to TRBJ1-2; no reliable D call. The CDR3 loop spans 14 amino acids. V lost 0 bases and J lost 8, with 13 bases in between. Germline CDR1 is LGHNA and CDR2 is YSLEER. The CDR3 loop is CASSQDSGRWGYTF. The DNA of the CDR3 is TGCGCCAGCAGCCAAGATTCAGGTCGGTGGGGCTACACCTTC.

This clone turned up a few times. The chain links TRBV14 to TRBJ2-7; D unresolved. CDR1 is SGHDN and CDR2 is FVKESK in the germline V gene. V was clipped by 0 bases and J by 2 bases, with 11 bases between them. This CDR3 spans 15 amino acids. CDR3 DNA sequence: TGTGCCAGCAGCCAAGATCAACTAAGCGCCTACGAGCAGTACTTC. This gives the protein CASSQDQLSAYEQYF.

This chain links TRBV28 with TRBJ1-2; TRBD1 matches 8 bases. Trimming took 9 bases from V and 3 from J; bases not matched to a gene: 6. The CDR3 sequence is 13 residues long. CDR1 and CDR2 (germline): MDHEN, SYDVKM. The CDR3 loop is CASEGQGDYGYTF. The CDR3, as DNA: TGTGCCAGTGAAGGACAGGGAGACTATGGCTACACCTTC.

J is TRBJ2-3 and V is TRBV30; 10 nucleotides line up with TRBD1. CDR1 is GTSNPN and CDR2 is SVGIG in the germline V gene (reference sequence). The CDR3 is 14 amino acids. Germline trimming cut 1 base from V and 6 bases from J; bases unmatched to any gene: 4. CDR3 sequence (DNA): TGTGCCTGGAGTGGGGGACAGGGGTTGGATACGCAGTATTTT. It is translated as CAWSGGQGLDTQYF.

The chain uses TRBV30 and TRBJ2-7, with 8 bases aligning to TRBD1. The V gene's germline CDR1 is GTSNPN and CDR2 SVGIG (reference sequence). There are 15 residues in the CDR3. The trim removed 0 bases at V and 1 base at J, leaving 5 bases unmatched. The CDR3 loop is CAWSVRDRRSYEQYF. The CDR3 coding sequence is TGTGCCTGGAGTGTACGGGACAGGAGGTCCTACGAGCAGTACTTC.

CDR3 sequence (DNA): TGTGCCAGCAGCCAAGATCTGGGACAGGCTTCGTACGAGCAGTACTTC. Amino acid sequence: CASSQDLGQASYEQYF. The chain has TRBV4-2 and TRBJ2-7, with 8 bases that match TRBD1. Germline V gene data show CDR1 as LGHNA and CDR2 as YNFKEQ. V lost 0 bases and J lost 4; bases outside the gene matches: 8. The CDR3 has 16 residues.

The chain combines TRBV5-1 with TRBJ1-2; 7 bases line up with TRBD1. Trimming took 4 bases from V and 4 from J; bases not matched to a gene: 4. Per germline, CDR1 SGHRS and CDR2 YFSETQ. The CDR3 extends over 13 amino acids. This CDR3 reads CASSPRGSYGYTF. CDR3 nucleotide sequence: TGCGCCAGCAGCCCCAGGGGGTCCTATGGCTACACCTTC. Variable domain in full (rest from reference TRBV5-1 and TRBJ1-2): KAGVTQTPRYLIKTRGQQVTLSCSPISGHRSVSWYQQTPGQGLQFLFEYFSETQRNKGNFPGRFSGRQFSNSRSEMNVSTLELGDSALYLCASSPRGSYGYTFGSGTRLTVV.

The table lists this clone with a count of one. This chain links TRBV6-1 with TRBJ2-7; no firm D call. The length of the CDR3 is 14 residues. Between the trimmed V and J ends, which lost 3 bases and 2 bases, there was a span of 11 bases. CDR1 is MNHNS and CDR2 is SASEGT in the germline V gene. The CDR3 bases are TGTGCCAGCAGTGATGTCATTACTGCCTACGAGCAGTACTTC. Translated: CASSDVITAYEQYF.

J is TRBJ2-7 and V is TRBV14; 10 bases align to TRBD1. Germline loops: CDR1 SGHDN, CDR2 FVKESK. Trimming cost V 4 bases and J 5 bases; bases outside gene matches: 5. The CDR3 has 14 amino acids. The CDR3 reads CASSPGTGVHEQYF. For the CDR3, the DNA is TGTGCCAGCAGCCCCGGGACAGGGGTACACGAGCAGTACTTC.

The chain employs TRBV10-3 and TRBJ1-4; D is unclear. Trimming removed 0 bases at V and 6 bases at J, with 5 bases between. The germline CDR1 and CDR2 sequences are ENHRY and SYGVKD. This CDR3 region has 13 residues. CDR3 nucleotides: TGTGCCATCAGTGAGTCTCGAGATGAAAAACTGTTTTTT. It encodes CAISESRDEKLFF.

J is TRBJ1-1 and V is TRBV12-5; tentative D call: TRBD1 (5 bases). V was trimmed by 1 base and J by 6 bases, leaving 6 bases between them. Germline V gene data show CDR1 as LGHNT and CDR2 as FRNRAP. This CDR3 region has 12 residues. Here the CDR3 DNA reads TGTGCTAGTGGTTTGGCAGGGCCTGAAGCTTTCTTT. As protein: CASGLAGPEAFF.

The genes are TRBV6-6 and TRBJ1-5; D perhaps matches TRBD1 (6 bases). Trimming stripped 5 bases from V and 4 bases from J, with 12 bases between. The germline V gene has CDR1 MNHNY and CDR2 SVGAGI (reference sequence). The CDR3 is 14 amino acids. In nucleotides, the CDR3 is TGTGCCAGCAGTACCGGGACAAGTAATCAGCCCCAGCATTTT. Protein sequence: CASSTGTSNQPQHF.

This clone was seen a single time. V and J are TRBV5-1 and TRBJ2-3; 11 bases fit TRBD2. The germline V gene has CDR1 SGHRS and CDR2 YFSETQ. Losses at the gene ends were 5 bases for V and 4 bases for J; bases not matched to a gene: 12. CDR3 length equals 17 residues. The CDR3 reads CASRVLAGAGGADTQYF. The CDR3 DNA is TGCGCCAGCAGAGTACTAGCGGGGGCCGGGGGGGCAGATACGCAGTATTTT.

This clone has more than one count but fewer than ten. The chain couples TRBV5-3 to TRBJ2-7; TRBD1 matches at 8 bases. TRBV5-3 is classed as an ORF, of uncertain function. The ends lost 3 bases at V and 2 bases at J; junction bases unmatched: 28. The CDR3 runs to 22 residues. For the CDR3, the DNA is TGTGCCAGAAGCTCCCGTGAGTGTGAAGGTGGCAGGGGGCATCGTAGGGCCTACGAGCAGTACTTC. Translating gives CARSSRECEGGRGHRRAYEQYF.

The CDR3 protein is CASSLSWTGIYEQYF. As DNA, the CDR3 is TGCGCCAGCAGCTTGAGCTGGACAGGGATTTACGAGCAGTACTTC. V is TRBV5-1 and J is TRBJ2-7, with TRBD1 matching over 8 bases. With 1 base clipped from V and 4 bases from J, the junction kept 7 bases outside the gene matches. The CDR3 sequence is 15 residues long. Germline values: CDR1 SGHRS, CDR2 YFSETQ.

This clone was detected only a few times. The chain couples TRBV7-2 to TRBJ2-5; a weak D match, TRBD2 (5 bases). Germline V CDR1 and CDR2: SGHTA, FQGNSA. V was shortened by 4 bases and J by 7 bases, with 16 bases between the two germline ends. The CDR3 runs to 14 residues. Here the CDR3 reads CASSSGLPYGTQYF. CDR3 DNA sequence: TGTGCCAGCAGCTCTGGACTCCCGTACGGGACCCAGTACTTC.

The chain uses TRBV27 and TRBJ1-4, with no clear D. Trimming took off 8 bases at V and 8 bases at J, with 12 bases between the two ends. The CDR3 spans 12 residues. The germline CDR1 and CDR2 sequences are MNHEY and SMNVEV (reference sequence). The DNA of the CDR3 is TGTGCCAGCGGGTGGGAGGGCGAAAAACTGTTTTTT. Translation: CASGWEGEKLFF.

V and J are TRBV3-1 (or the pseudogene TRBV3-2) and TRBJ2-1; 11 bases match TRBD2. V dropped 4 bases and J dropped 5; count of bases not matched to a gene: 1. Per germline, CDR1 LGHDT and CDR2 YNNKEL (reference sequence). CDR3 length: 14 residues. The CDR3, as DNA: TGTGCCAGCAGCCCGGGACTAGCGGACAATGAGCAGTTCTTC. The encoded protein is CASSPGLADNEQFF.

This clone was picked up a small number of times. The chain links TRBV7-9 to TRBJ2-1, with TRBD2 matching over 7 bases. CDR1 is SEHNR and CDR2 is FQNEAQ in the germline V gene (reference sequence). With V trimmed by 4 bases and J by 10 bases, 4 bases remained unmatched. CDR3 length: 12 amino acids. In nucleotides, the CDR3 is TGTGCCAGCAGCTCAGGGAGGGTAGAGCAGTTCTTC. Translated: CASSSGRVEQFF.

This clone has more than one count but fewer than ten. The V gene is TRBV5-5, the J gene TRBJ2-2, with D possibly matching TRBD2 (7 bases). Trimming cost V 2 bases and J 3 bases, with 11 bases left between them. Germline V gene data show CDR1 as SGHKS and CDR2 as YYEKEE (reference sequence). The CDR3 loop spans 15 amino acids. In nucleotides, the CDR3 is TGTGCCAGCAGCTTATGGGGGGGCGACACCGGGGAGCTGTTTTTT. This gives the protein CASSLWGGDTGELFF.

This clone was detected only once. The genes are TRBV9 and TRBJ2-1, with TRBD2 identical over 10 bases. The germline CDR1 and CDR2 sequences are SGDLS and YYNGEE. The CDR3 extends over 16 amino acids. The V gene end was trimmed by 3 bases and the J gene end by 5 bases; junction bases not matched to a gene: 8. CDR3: CASSEELAGPNNEQFF. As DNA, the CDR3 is TGTGCCAGCAGCGAAGAACTAGCGGGGCCTAACAATGAGCAGTTCTTC.

The CDR3 nucleotides read TGTGCCAGCACCTCCAGGGGAGCGGGGGTGTATGAGCAGTTCTTC. It codes for CASTSRGAGVYEQFF. The chain recombines TRBV3-1 (or the pseudogene TRBV3-2) with TRBJ2-1; 8 bases fit TRBD2. The CDR3 runs 15 residues. Germline V CDR1 and CDR2: LGHDT, YNNKEL (reference sequence). The trim removed 7 bases at V and 8 bases at J, leaving 13 bases unmatched.

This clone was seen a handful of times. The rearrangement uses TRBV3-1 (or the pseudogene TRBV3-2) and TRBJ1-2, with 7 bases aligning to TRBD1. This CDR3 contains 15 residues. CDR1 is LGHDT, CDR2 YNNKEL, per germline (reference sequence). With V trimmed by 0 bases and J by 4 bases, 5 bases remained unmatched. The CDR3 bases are TGTGCCAGCAGCCAAGATATGACAGGGCTCTATGGCTACACCTTC. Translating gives CASSQDMTGLYGYTF.

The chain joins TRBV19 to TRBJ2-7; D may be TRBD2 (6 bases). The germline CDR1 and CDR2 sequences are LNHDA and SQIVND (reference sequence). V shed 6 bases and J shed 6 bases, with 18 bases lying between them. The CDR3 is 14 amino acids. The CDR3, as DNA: TGTGCCAGTAGCGAAGAGGAGGGGTACGGCGAGCAGTACTTC. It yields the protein CASSEEEGYGEQYF.

The CDR3 DNA follows: TGTGCCTGGAGGCGACAGGGACAGCCGGGCAATCAGCCCCAGCATTTT. Its protein product is CAWRRQGQPGNQPQHF. V usage is TRBV30 and J usage is TRBJ1-5, with 7 bases lining up with TRBD1. Germline V CDR1 and CDR2: GTSNPN, SVGIG (reference sequence). V was clipped by 3 bases and J by 2 bases; unmatched bases: 10. The CDR3 covers 16 residues.

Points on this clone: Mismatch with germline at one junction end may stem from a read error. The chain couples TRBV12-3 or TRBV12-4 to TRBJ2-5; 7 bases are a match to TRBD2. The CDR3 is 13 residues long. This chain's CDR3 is CASSSRVAGVLDF. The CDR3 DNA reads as TGTGCCAGCAGTTCAAGGGTAGCGGGTGTGTTGGACTTC.

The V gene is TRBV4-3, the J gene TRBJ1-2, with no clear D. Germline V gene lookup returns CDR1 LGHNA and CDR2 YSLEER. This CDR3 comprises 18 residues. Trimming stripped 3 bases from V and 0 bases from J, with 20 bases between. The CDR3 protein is CASSHNTRGMESNYGYTF. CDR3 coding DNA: TGCGCCAGCAGCCATAATACCCGAGGTATGGAATCTAACTATGGCTACACCTTC.

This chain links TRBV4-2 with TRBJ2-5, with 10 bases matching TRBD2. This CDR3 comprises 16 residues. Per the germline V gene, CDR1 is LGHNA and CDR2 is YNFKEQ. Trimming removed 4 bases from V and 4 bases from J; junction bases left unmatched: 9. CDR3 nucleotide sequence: TGTGCCAGCAGCCCACAAGCGGGGGGGCCGGGAGAGACCCAGTACTTC. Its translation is CASSPQAGGPGETQYF.

The CDR3 here is CASRQTGSTKNIQYF. The CDR3 DNA reads as TGCGCCAGCAGACAGACAGGGTCTACCAAAAACATTCAGTACTTC. The V call is TRBV5-1, the J call TRBJ2-4; 7 bases are a match to TRBD1. This CDR3 contains 15 residues. CDR1 and CDR2 (germline): SGHRS, YFSETQ. With 5 bases clipped from V and 2 bases from J, the junction kept 7 bases outside the gene matches.